This T cell receptor beta chain derives from a study of glioma-infiltrating T cells. The germline V gene has CDR1 MNHEY and CDR2 SMNVEV (reference sequence). This CDR3 is 13 amino acids long. The iRepertoire nested amplicon-rescue multiplex PCR amplified TCR alpha and beta CDR3s from RNA. One-step reverse transcription and amplification started from around 100-400 ng of tissue mRNA or PBMC total RNA. TCRdb itself ran the multiplex PCR reads through MiXCR, one entry per CDR3 protein. The sample holds 110,000 or so distinct CDR3 sequences, 25% to 30% seen once. Regarding this clonotype: The antigen is not known. The junction does not match germline at one end; this may be a read error.

General study findings and limits: Gliomas, especially low-grade, showed above-expected tissue-blood divergence; non-neoplastic patients showed below. CDR3 overlap between tissue and blood was very small.

This chain uses TRBV27 with TRBJ2-3; possibly TRBD2 for D (5 bases). The receptor's source is a human donor with low-grade glioma or glioblastoma, undergoing nonglioma brain surgery, or in good health (not recorded which). Input material: glioma tissue, nonneoplastic brain tissue, or PBMCs (not recorded which). The CDR3 here is CASSLQTRNMEHF. CDR3 DNA: TGTGCCAGCAGTCTCCAAACTAGGAATATGGAGCATTTT.